This entry describes one T cell receptor beta chain. Its antigen is currently unknown. This sample is part of a study of OX40 agonist ivuxolimab in advanced cancers. Method: immunoSEQ multiplex PCR; TCRdb's copy keeps in-frame clones and lacks some. The sample lists approximately 50,000 clones, about nine tenths occurring once. Study outcomes and limitations: Dose levels from 0.1 to 3.0 mg/kg saw CD4+ and CD8+ blood T cells expand clonally by week 6. Among the lowest levels of clonal expansion were found in partial responders at 0.1-3.0 mg/kg.

The clonotype was recovered from an adult with an advanced solid tumor such as melanoma, head and neck, liver or kidney cancer. Sequenced material: CD4+ or CD8+ T cells sorted from blood, taken in a trial of the OX40 agonist ivuxolimab.

CDR3 protein: CASSQERVADTQYF. The CDR3 region has the DNA TGCGCCAGCAGCCAAGAACGAGTCGCAGATACGCAGTATTTT. J is TRBJ2-3 and V is TRBV4-3, with D hard to call. The CDR3 length is 14 residues. The germline CDR1 and CDR2 sequences are LGHNA and YSLEER. V was trimmed by 0 bases and J by 4 bases, leaving 8 bases between them.